The sequence of this T cell receptor (beta chain) was determined in a study of T cell clonotyping in hematopoietic cell transplantation. Study-wide background: Cytoreduction preceded collection of pretransplant recipient samples.

The time point: recipient sample about 28 days before transplant, after cytoreduction. Here immunoSEQ multiplex PCR was the method, and the copy in TCRdb shows in-frame clones only, minus some. Of tens of thousands of clones listed, about 95% were seen once; the top ten hold roughly 1.8%. The CDR3 is 15 residues long. Trimming took 3 bases from V and 6 from J; bases not matched to a gene: 4. Germline-derived CDR1 and CDR2 are SGHVS and FQNEAQ. This chain uses TRBV7-8 with TRBJ1-4, with 10 bases that match TRBD1. Sequences were derived from peripheral blood mononuclear cells, sampled before stem cell transplant. The TCR originated in a woman in her forties or fifties with acute myeloid leukemia. Some clones in this sample may be carry-over from other donors' samples. CDR3 DNA sequence: TGTGCCAGCAGCTTCGGGACAGGGGTTGATGAAAAACTGTTTTTT. Its translation is CASSFGTGVDEKLFF.